This note documents a single TCR beta chain sequence. Its antigen is as yet unknown. These data are taken from a study of PD-1 blockade in classical Hodgkin lymphoma. Study as a whole: Once every 2 weeks, patients received intravenous nivolumab at 3 mg/kg.

The CDR3 loop spans 13 amino acids. V was shortened by 5 bases and J by 5 bases, with 12 bases between the two germline ends. Germline CDR1 reads MNHEY; CDR2 reads SVGAGI. Following autologous stem cell transplantation, relapse occurred in every patient, and exposure to brentuximab vedotin varied. PBMCs, once thawed, yielded CD8+ T cells isolated by magnetic negative selection. TCRdb keeps only in-frame clones here, not all; method: immunoSEQ multiplex PCR. Among more than 9,500 clones, roughly 84% were seen once, and the ten largest hold 30% to 40%. Whole-study results and caveats: Newly diagnosed patients reportedly had lower baseline TCR diversity than healthy donors. With respect to the repertoire differences, their causes, possibly disease activity or prior therapy, remain undefined.

The clonotype was recovered from a human donor with classical Hodgkin lymphoma. The chain employs TRBV6-5 and TRBJ1-1; no definite D call. Sequencing used CD8+ T cells from blood, obtained at baseline. The CDR3 sequence is CASSAGPFTEAFF. CDR3 coding DNA: TGTGCCAGCAGTGCGGGCCCGTTTACTGAAGCTTTCTTT.